Given below is one TCR beta chain in context. The protocol was immunoSEQ multiplex PCR, while the TCRdb copy is restricted to in-frame clones and leaves out a portion. Of 120,000 or so clones in the sample, around 90% were seen once. These data originate in a study of T cell responses to AZD1222 COVID-19 vaccine. The CDR3 extends over 13 amino acids. After removal of 0 bases from V and 11 bases from J, the junction contained 5 bases not matched to a gene. CDR1 is SGHNT and CDR2 is YYREEE in the germline V gene (reference sequence). Specimen: peripheral blood, collected on day 0 of AZD1222 vaccination. The receptor's source is an adult in good health. The chain couples TRBV5-4 to TRBJ1-1; 9 bases map to TRBD1. The CDR3 spells CASSLGGTGLAFF. The CDR3 DNA is TGTGCCAGCAGCTTGGGGGGGACAGGGCTTGCTTTCTTT.